The present TCR beta chain was sequenced within a study of monozygotic twins with inflammatory bowel disease (dated by TCRdb to between 2017 and 2020). Broadly, across the study: In total, around 30 monozygotic twin pairs made up the full study: 19 Danish pairs, all IBD-discordant, plus nine German pairs, of which four were IBD-concordant and five were IBD-discordant. The search for disease-associated traits relied mainly on comparing IBD patients with their genetically identical healthy co-twins within discordant pairs. Each individual had, on average, about 151 000 unique TCRalpha sequences and 181 000 unique TCRbeta sequences available for analysis. Here is what the overall study found, with its caveats: TCRbeta repertoire diversity, by inverse Simpson index, was decreased in IBD patients compared with their healthy co-twins. IBD patients shared fewer clonotypes with other individuals than healthy twins did, most markedly in patients showing signs of disease activity. The results gave no support for a single strong signal or clonotype linked to IBD. The analysis was unable to tell different T cell subtypes apart. Because patients were on differing immunosuppressive treatments, the repertoires may have picked up extra background noise and inter-individual variability. Concordant and discordant twins showed no difference in repertoire similarity, possibly because of limited statistical power.

The library relied on 5' RACE. Preparation of each TCR library used around 3,500 ng of total RNA. For each sample, cDNA was synthesized in eight separate reactions using SMARTScribe reverse transcriptase. During cDNA synthesis, template switching was used to introduce unique molecular identifiers that contained a 6-nucleotide sample barcode. TCRalpha and TCRbeta cDNA was amplified by two nested PCRs of approximately 17 and 9 cycles, with bead purification after each PCR. Before amplification, cDNA was treated with uracil DNA-glycosylase and purified using the QIAquick PCR purification kit. The second PCR added Illumina TruSeq-compatible adapters along with sample-specific barcodes. TapeStation and Qubit were used to check library quality and concentration, and around 4.7 ng of each library was pooled. Sequencing of the pooled libraries was done on an Illumina HiSeq2500 single-index Rapid Run using custom sequencing primers and 2 x 100 bp reads. Turning to the authors' computational methods: PCR and sequencing errors were corrected by UMI-based consensus assembly using MiGEC version 1.2.6. MiXCR version 2.1.1 was used for V(D)J alignment, clonotype assembly and CDR3 extraction. Gene usage, clonotype sharing and MAIT/NKT TCR abundance were normalised by analysing the top 1000, 10 000 and 20 000 clonotypes per sample. After downsampling to 27 000 UMIs, diversity was calculated as the inverse Simpson index using the vegan R package. Statistical testing used paired Mann-Whitney U tests on the discordant twin pairs and applied Benjamini-Hochberg correction for multiple testing. TCRdb reprocessed the raw reads; every CDR3 protein sequence is a single record, and DNA is not supplied. TCRdb's processing, not the study's, gives the V and J calls here. In this sample's table one finds 350,000 to 550,000 distinct CDR3 sequences. The top ten clones comprise 2% to 2.5% of the sample.

On this clonotype itself: Its antigen is not yet known.

The CDR3 has 16 amino acids, counting the end cysteine and phenylalanine. The DNA is unrecorded. The germline V gene yields MGHRA for CDR1 and YSYEKL for CDR2. From each donor, a roughly 2.7 ml peripheral blood sample was collected into PAXgene tubes and kept at -80 degrees C. Without T cell sorting, total RNA was isolated from whole blood using the PAXgene blood miRNA kit on an automated QIAcube. Peripheral blood from monozygotic twin pairs concordant or discordant for inflammatory bowel disease was subjected to deep TCRalpha and TCRbeta repertoire profiling with unique molecular barcoding. Smoking habits were recorded for all twin pairs, with individuals classified as current, former or never smokers.

The specimen sequenced was blood. The sequence was obtained from a human donor with ulcerative colitis or Crohn's disease, or a healthy co-twin of an affected twin (not recorded which). The sequence links TRBV4-1 to TRBJ1-1. The CDR3: CASSQDVGVTNTEAFF.